This entry lists 5 T cell receptor beta chains sequenced from one sample in a study of blood T cell repertoires in COVID-19. TCRdb's table, derived via immunoSEQ multiplex PCR, lists solely in-frame clones and lacks some. The sample lists approximately 250,000 clones, 75% to 85% seen once, with around 7.2% in the top ten. The sequencing input was peripheral blood. The receptors come from a woman in her fifties or sixties with acute or convalescent COVID-19.

This chain links TRBV10-2 with TRBJ1-1; 12 bases match TRBD1. Trimming cost V 6 bases and J 3 bases; bases outside gene matches: 5. Germline CDR1 and CDR2: WSHSY and SAAADI. The CDR3 spans 15 residues. In DNA form, the CDR3 reads TGCGCCAGCAGCGGGACAGGGGGCAGGGACACTGAAGCTTTCTTT. This gives the protein CASSGTGGRDTEAFF.

The rearrangement joins TRBV29-1 to TRBJ2-1; 12 positions match TRBD2. CDR1 and CDR2 from the germline V gene are SQVTM and ANQGSEA. The CDR3 has 14 amino acids. With V trimmed by 7 bases and J by 5 bases, 6 bases remained unmatched. The CDR3 sequence is CSAETSGSHNEQFF. The CDR3 DNA reads TGCAGCGCCGAGACTAGCGGGAGCCACAATGAGCAGTTCTTC.

V gene TRBV11-1 combines with J gene TRBJ1-1; maybe TRBD1 (5 bases). Germline V gives CDR1 SGHAT, CDR2 FQDESV (reference sequence). The CDR3 spans 13 residues. V gave up 3 bases and J gave up 2 bases, with 7 bases separating them. The CDR3 coding sequence is TGTGCCAGCAGCTTCGACAGAAACACTGAAGCTTTCTTT. Its translation: CASSFDRNTEAFF.

Only a few counts were recorded for this clone. The chain is built from TRBV7-9 and TRBJ1-3, with D unclear. Per the germline V gene, CDR1 is SEHNR and CDR2 is FQNEAQ (reference sequence). V lost 6 bases and J lost 2, with 11 bases in between. The CDR3 is 14 residues long. Here the CDR3 reads CASRFSPAGNTIYF. CDR3 DNA: TGTGCCAGCAGATTTTCCCCCGCTGGAAACACCATATATTTT.

V is TRBV28 and J is TRBJ1-5; the D gene is possibly TRBD1 (5 bases). The germline V gene has CDR1 MDHEN and CDR2 SYDVKM. V lost 10 bases to trimming and J lost 5 bases, with 27 bases between them. CDR3 size: 17 residues. CDR3 coding DNA: TGTGCCACCACCTCGGGGGACGGAGATATGTGGGATCAGCCCCAGCATTTT. Amino acid sequence: CATTSGDGDMWDQPQHF.